This T cell receptor beta chain is from a study of T-cell memory formation after mild COVID-19. Overall study context: TCR clusters mostly belonged to single donors.

Whole-study findings and limits: Among contracting clones, CD4+ were mainly CM/EM and CD8+ enriched in EMRA. Clonal second-wave expansions that peaked on day 37 had unconfirmed SARS-CoV-2 specificity.

The CDR3 runs to 14 residues. Trimming removed 1 base at V and 6 bases at J, with 10 bases between. After 5'RACE with constant-segment primers, TCR alpha and TCR beta cDNA libraries carrying sample barcodes and UMIs were obtained. TCRdb reanalysed the 5' RACE reads using MiXCR and keeps one entry per CDR3 protein. This table holds about 260,000 distinct CDR3 sequences, approximately 15% found once. To note about this clonotype: The antigen is not known.

The receptor was isolated from a man younger than 35 who had mild COVID-19 (a few samples of this study predate the infection). Cell type and time point are not known. The chain has TRBV12-3 or TRBV12-4 and TRBJ1-5; D uncertain. The sequenced sample consisted of PBMCs or a T cell subset sorted from them (not recorded which). Here the CDR3 DNA reads TGTGCCAGCAGTTTAGTCCGCAATGGTCAGCCCCAGCATTTT. This gives the protein CASSLVRNGQPQHF.